This paragraph covers one T cell receptor (beta chain) sequence. The source of the sample is a study of immune cell composition in non-small cell lung cancer. Some clones are missing from TCRdb's copy, which holds only in-frame ones; the method was immunoSEQ multiplex PCR. The table lists over 1,500 clones, around 86% of them singletons, with approximately 11% in the top ten. The CDR3 sequence is 16 residues long. V shed 5 bases, J shed 5 bases, and the junction held 12 bases outside the gene matches. CDR1 and CDR2 (germline): MDHEN, SYDVKM. The chain carries TRBV28 and TRBJ1-3; 7 nucleotides agree with TRBD1. This clonotype was sampled from a human donor with non-small cell lung cancer. The specimen sequenced was lung tumor tissue. In DNA form, the CDR3 reads TGTGCCAGCAGTCCCCCGGGGAAGGGGGCTAGAAACACCATATATTTT. It encodes CASSPPGKGARNTIYF.